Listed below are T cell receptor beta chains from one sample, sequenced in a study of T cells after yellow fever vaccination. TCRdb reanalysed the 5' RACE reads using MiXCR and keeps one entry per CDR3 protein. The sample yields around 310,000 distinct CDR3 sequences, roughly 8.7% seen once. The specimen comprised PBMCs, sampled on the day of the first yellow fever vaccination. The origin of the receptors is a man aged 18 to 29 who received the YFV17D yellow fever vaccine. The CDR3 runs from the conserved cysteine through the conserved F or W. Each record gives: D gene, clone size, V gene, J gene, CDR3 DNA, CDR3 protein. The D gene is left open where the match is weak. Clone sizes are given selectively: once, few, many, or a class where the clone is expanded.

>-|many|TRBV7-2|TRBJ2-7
TGTGCCAGCAGCCATGACCAGGGATGGGCGGGCGAGCAGTACTTC
CASSHDQGWAGEQYF
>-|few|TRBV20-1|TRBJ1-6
TGCAGTGCTAGTGAGGATAATAATTCACCCCTCCACTTT
CSASEDNNSPLHF
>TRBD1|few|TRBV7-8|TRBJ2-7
TGTGCCAGCAGCGACCGGGACAGGGGTTGGTACGAGCAGTACTTC
CASSDRDRGWYEQYF
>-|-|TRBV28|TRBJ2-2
TGTGCCAGCAGTTTTCGGGCAGGGATTACCGGGGAGCTGTTTTTT
CASSFRAGITGELFF
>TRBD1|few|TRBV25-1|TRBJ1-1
TGTGCCAGCCGACCCGGACAGGGGGCTTGGAACACTGAAGCTTTCTTT
CASRPGQGAWNTEAFF
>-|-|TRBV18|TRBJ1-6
TGTGCCAGCTCACCCGACGGTAAAGGTTCACCCCTCCACTTT
CASSPDGKGSPLHF
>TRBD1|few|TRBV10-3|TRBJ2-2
TGTGCCATCAGGGGACAGGGGCCCACCGGGGAGCTGTTTTTT
CAIRGQGPTGELFF
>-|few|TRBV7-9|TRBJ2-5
TGTGCCAGCAGCTTAGTCCCGGCGGAGACCCAGTACTTC
CASSLVPAETQYF
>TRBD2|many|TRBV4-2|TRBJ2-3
TGTGCCAGCAGCCGGAGACTAGCGGGGGGCACAGATACGCAGTATTTT
CASSRRLAGGTDTQYF
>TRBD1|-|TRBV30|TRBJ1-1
TGTGCCTGGAGTGTGGGGACAGGGACAGCTTTCTTT
CAWSVGTGTAFF
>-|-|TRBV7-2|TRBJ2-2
TGTGCCAGCAGCACCCGGGACGGGAACACCGGGGAGCTGTTTTTT
CASSTRDGNTGELFF
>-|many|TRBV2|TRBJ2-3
TGTGCCAGCAGCCGACAGAGGGGCACAGATACGCAGTATTTT
CASSRQRGTDTQYF
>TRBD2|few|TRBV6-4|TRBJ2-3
TGTGCCAGCAGCAGACTAGCGGGGGGTAATACGCAGTATTTT
CASSRLAGGNTQYF
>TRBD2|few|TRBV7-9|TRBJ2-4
TGTGCCAGCAGCCCGGAGCTGGGAGCGGGGGGCATTCAGTACTTC
CASSPELGAGGIQYF
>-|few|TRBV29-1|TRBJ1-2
TGCAGCGTTGATACAGGGAAACAAGCTAACTATGGCTACACCTTC
CSVDTGKQANYGYTF
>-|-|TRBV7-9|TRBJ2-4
TGTGCCAGCAGCTTCATCTCCGGGGGCCATGGCATTCAGTACTTC
CASSFISGGHGIQYF
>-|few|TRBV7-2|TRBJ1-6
TGTGCCAGCAGCTTATCCGGGAATAATTCACCCCTCCACTTT
CASSLSGNNSPLHF
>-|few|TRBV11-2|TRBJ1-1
TGTGCCAGCAGCGGAGGAGTCAGCAGTTGGAACACTGAAGCTTTCTTT
CASSGGVSSWNTEAFF
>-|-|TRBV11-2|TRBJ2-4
TGTGCCAGCAGCCTCATACGTGGAGGCGGACTAGCCAAAAACATTCAGTACTTC
CASSLIRGGGLAKNIQYF
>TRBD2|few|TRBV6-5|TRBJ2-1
TGTGCCAGCAGTTCCGCCTCTAGCGGGGGGCCGTACAATGAGCAGTTCTTC
CASSSASSGGPYNEQFF
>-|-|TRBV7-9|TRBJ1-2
TGTGCCAGCAGCCAACTCGGCGGGGGCTCCGATGGCTACACCTTC
CASSQLGGGSDGYTF
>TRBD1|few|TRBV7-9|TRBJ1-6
TGTGCCAGCAGCTTAGTAGGAGGACAGGGCAATTCACCCCTCCACTTT
CASSLVGGQGNSPLHF
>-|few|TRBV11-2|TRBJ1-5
TGTGCCAGCAGCCTGACATTTACCGATCAGCCCCAGCATTTT
CASSLTFTDQPQHF
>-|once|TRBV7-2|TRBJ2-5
TGTGCCAGCAGCTTGTGGGGGGAAACTGGGGAGACCCAGTACTTC
CASSLWGETGETQYF
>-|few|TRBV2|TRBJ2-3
TGTGCCAGCAGTGAAGACGCTGGGGATGATACGCAGTATTTT
CASSEDAGDDTQYF
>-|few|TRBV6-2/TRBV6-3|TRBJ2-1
TGTGCCAGCAGTCACAGGGCCGATGAGCAGTTCTTC
CASSHRADEQFF
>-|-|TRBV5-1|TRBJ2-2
TGCGCCAGCAGCTTGGGGACCGCGACGGGCGGGGAGCTGTTTTTT
CASSLGTATGGELFF
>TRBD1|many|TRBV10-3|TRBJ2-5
TGTGCCATCAAAGCGGGACAGGGACTTGGGGAGACCCAGTACTTC
CAIKAGQGLGETQYF
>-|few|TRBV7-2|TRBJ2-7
TGTGCCAGCAGCTTTCAGGAGAGCTCCTACGAGCAGTACTTC
CASSFQESSYEQYF
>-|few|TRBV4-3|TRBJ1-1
TGCGCCAGCAGCCAACGGGGGCTCACTGAAGCTTTCTTT
CASSQRGLTEAFF
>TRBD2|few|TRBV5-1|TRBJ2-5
TGCGCCAGCAGGTTGACTAGCGGGGGAGAGACCCAGTACTTC
CASRLTSGGETQYF
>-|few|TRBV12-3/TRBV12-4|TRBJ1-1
TGTGCCAGCAGGCCCGGACGGCTGAACACTGAAGCTTTCTTT
CASRPGRLNTEAFF
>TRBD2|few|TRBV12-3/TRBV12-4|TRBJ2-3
TGTGCCAGCAGTTTTACCTCTAGCGGGACCCCCACAGATACGCAGTATTTT
CASSFTSSGTPTDTQYF
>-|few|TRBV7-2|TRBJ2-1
TGTGCCAGCAGCTTGGAGCCGCGCTCCTACAATGAGCAGTTCTTC
CASSLEPRSYNEQFF
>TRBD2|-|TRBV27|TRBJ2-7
TGTGCCAGCAGGGCTTCGCGGGGGGCCTTCTCCTACGAGCAGTACTTC
CASRASRGAFSYEQYF
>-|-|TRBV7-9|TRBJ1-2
TGTGCCAGCTTTTATGGCTATGGCTACACCTTC
CASFYGYGYTF
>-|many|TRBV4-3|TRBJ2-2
TGCGCCAGCAGCTATCACCCCGGGACTGTTAACACCGGGGAGCTGTTTTTT
CASSYHPGTVNTGELFF
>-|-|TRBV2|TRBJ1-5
TGTGCCAGCAGTGCCGGGGGGGGAAGCAATCAGCCCCAGCATTTT
CASSAGGGSNQPQHF
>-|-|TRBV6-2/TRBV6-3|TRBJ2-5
TGTGCCAGCAGTACAGGGTGGGCGGAGACCCAGTACTTC
CASSTGWAETQYF
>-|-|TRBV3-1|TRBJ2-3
TGTGCCAGCAGCCTAACCGCGTCCGGGGCTGGACGCACAGATACGCAGTATTTT
CASSLTASGAGRTDTQYF
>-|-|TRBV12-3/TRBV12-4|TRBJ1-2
TGTGCCAGCAGTTTAGGCCCGATCTATGGCTACACCTTC
CASSLGPIYGYTF
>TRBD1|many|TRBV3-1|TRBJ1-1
TGTGCCAGCAGCCCCGGGACAGGGGAGGGACCTTTGGAAGCTTTCTTT
CASSPGTGEGPLEAFF
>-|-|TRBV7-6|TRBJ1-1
TGTGCCAGCAGCAAGATTGGCACTGAAGCTTTCTTT
CASSKIGTEAFF
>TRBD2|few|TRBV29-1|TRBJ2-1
TGCAGCGCATCTACTAGCGGGGGCGGTGAGCAGTTCTTC
CSASTSGGGEQFF
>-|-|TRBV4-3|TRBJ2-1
TGCGCCAGCAGCCAAGATGATAACCCGGGACCCACTAACTACAATGAGCAGTTCTTC
CASSQDDNPGPTNYNEQFF
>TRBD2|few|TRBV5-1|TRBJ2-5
TGCGCCAGCAGCGTAGCGGGGACTAGAGACGAGACCCAGTACTTC
CASSVAGTRDETQYF